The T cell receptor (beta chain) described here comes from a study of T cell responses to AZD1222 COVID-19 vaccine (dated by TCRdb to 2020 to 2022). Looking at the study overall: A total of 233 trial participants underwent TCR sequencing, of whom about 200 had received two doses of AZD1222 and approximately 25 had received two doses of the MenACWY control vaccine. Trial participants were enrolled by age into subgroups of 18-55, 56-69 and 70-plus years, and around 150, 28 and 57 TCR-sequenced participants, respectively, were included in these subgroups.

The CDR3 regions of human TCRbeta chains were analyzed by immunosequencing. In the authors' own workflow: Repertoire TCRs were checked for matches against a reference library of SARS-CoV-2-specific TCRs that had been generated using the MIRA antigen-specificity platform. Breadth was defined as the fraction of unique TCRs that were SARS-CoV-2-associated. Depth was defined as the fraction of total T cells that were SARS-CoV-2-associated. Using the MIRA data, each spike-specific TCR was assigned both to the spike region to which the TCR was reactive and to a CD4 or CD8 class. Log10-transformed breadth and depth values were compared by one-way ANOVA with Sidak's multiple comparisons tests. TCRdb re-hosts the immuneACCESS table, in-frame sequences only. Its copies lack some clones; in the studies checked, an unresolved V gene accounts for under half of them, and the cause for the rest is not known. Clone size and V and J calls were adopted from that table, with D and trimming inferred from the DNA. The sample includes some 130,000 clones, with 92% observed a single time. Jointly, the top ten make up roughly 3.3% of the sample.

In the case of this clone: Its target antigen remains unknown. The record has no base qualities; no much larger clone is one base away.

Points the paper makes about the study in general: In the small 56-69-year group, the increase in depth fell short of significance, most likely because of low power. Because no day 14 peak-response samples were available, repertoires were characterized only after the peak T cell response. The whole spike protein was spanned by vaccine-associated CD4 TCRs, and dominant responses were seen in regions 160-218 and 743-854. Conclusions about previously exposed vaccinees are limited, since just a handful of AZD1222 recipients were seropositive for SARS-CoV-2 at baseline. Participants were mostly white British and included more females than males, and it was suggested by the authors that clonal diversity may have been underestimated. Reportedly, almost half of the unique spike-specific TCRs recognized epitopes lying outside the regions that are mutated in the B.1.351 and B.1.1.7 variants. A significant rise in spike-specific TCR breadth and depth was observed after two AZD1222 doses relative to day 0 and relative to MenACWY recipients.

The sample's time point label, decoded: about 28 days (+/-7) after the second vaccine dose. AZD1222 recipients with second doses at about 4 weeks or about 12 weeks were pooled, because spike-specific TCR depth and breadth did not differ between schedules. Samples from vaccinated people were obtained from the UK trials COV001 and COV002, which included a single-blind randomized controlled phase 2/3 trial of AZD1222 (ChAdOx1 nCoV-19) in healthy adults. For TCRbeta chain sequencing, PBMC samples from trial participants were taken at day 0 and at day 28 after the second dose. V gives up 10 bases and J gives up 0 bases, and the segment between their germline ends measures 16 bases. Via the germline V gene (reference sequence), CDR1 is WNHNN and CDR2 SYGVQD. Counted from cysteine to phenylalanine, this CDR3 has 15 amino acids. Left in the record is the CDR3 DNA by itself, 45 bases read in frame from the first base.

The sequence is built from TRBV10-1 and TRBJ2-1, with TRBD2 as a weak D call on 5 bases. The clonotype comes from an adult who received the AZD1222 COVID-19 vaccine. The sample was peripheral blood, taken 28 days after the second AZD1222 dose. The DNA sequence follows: TGCGCCAACTCTCTTGGCGGGTTCTCCTACAATGAGCAGTTCTTC. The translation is CANSLGGFSYNEQFF.